The T cell receptor beta chain described here comes from a study of T cells after yellow fever vaccination. Study-wide context: For low cell numbers, libraries were made with SMART-Seq v4 Ultra Low Input. Overall study results and limits: Peaking faster, on day 5 versus 15, the secondary response was nonetheless weaker. Clonotype sharing between CD4 and CD8 compartments was small.

The V gene lost 4 bases and the J gene lost 6 bases, with 8 bases spanning the gap. The CDR3 length is 12 residues. Germline CDR1 is KGHSH and CDR2 is LQKENI. This clonotype was recorded a few times. Its specificity is not known. UMIs were added to TCR cDNA along with a universal primer site when it was made by 5'RACE template switching. Via MiXCR, TCRdb re-called the 5' RACE reads, giving one row per CDR3 protein. The sample contains about 350,000 distinct CDR3 sequences, roughly 8.4% of which appear only once. The V and J genes are TRBV18 and TRBJ2-3; possibly TRBD2 for D (5 bases). The sample here was PBMCs, taken roughly 47 days after the first yellow fever vaccination. The receptor's source is a man between 18 and 29 years old who received the YFV17D yellow fever vaccine. CDR3 in DNA: TGTGCCAGCTCACGAGGGTACGATACGCAGTATTTT. Translating gives CASSRGYDTQYF.